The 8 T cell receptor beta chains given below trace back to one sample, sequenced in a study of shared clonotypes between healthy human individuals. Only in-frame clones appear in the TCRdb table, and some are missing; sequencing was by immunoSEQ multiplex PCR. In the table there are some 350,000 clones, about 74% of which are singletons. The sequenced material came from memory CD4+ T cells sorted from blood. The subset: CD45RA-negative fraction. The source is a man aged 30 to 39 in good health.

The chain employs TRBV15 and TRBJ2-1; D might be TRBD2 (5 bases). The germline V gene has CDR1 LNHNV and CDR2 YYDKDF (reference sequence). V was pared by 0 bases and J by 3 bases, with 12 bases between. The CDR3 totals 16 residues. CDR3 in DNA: TGTGCCACCAGCAGAGATGGGTGGGAGAACTACAATGAGCAGTTCTTC. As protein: CATSRDGWENYNEQFF.

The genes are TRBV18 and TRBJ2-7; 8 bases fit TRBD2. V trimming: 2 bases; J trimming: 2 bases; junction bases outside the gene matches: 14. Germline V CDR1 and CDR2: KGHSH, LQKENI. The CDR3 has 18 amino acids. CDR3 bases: TGTGCCAGCTCACCAGGGGGACTAGTCCGAGGGGGAACCTACGAGCAGTACTTC. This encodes CASSPGGLVRGGTYEQYF.

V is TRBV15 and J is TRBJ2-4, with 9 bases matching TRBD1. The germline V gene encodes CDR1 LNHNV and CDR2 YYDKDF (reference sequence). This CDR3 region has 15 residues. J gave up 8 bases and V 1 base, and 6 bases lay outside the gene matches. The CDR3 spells CATSRVPGQGYIQYF. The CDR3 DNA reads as TGTGCCACCAGCAGAGTCCCGGGACAGGGATACATTCAGTACTTC.

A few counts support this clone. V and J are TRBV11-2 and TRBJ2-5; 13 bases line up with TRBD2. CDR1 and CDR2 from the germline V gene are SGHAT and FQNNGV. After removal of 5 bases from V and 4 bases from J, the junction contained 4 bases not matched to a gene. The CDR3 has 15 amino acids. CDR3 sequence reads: CASSRRLAGGETQYF. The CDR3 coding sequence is TGTGCCAGCAGCCGCAGACTAGCGGGAGGAGAGACCCAGTACTTC.

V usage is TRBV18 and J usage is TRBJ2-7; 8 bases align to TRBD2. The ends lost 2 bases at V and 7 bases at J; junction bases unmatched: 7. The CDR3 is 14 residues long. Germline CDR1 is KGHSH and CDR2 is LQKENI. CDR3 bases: TGTGCCAGCTCACCAGGGCTAGCGGGTAGGGAGCAGTACTTC. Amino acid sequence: CASSPGLAGREQYF.

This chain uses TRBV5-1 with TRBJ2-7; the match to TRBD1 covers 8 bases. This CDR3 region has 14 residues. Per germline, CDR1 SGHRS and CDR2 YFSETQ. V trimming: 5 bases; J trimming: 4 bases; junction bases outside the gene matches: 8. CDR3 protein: CASSSDRVPYEQYF. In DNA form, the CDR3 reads TGCGCCAGCAGTTCGGACAGGGTTCCTTACGAGCAGTACTTC.

The CDR3 protein is CASSQQGFGDQPQHF. The CDR3 DNA reads as TGTGCCAGCAGCCAACAGGGGTTCGGGGATCAGCCCCAGCATTTT. V gene TRBV6-5 combines with J gene TRBJ1-5; 7 bases are shared with TRBD1. Germline CDR1 reads MNHEY; CDR2 reads SVGAGI. The ends lost 6 bases at V and 5 bases at J; junction bases unmatched: 10. This CDR3 region has 15 residues.

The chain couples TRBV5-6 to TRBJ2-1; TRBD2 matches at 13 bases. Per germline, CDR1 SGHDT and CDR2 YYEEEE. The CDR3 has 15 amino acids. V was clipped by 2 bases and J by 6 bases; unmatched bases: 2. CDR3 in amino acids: CASSFRTSGGNEQFF. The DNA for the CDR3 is TGTGCCAGCAGCTTCCGGACTAGCGGGGGCAATGAGCAGTTCTTC.